Below are 16 T cell receptor beta chains sequenced from a single sample in a study of control samples from healthy donors and cancer patients. Data came from immunoSEQ multiplex PCR; TCRdb stores just in-frame clones and leaves some out. The sample includes 100,000 to 150,000 clones, 80% to 95% of them seen just once. What was sequenced was blood. These receptors were collected from a man aged 18-30 years in good health.

The V and J genes are TRBV6-5 and TRBJ2-6; D may be TRBD1 (6 bases). The ends were cut back, 6 bases at V and 3 bases at J, with 9 bases in the middle. Germline CDR1 is MNHEY and CDR2 is SVGAGI. The CDR3 loop spans 14 amino acids. The CDR3, as DNA: TGTGCCAGCAGAGACAGGATTGGGGCCAACGTCCTGACTTTC. It is translated as CASRDRIGANVLTF.

The V gene is TRBV5-1, the J gene TRBJ2-7, with 15 bases matching TRBD2. The V gene's germline CDR1 is SGHRS and CDR2 YFSETQ. The CDR3 covers 18 residues. With 4 bases clipped from V and 2 bases from J, the junction kept 10 bases outside the gene matches. The CDR3 DNA sequence: TGCGCCAGCAGCCCGCTCCCCGGACTAGCGGGGGGGCCCTACGAGCAGTACTTC. Translated, it gives CASSPLPGLAGGPYEQYF.

This chain connects TRBV12-5 to TRBJ2-5, with D perhaps matching TRBD1 (5 bases). This CDR3 contains 14 residues. Germline CDR1 and CDR2: LGHNT and FRNRAP. The ends were cut back, 1 base at V and 4 bases at J, with 10 bases in the middle. Here the CDR3 reads CASGLGGRGETQYF. The CDR3 region has the DNA TGTGCTAGTGGTTTGGGGGGTAGGGGAGAGACCCAGTACTTC.

A single count supports this clone. The CDR3 DNA reads TGTGCCACTGGACTAGCGGGGGCCTACGAGCAGTACTTC. It codes for CATGLAGAYEQYF. V is TRBV19 and J is TRBJ2-7; 13 bases agree with TRBD2. Losses at the gene ends were 10 bases for V and 2 bases for J; bases not matched to a gene: 2. This CDR3 is 13 amino acids long. The germline gives CDR1 LNHDA, CDR2 SQIVND (reference sequence).

This chain connects TRBV9 to TRBJ1-5, with 7 bases fitting TRBD1. The V gene's germline CDR1 is SGDLS and CDR2 YYNGEE. With V trimmed by 0 bases and J by 4 bases, 1 base remained unmatched. This CDR3 region has 14 residues. The CDR3 nucleotides are TGTGCCAGCAGCGTAGGGGACAGTAATCAGCCCCAGCATTTT. As protein: CASSVGDSNQPQHF.

The count of this clone is one. The V call is TRBV5-6, the J call TRBJ2-2; TRBD1 matches 7 bases. This CDR3 is 16 amino acids long. V was clipped by 0 bases and J by 0 bases; unmatched bases: 2. Germline V gene data show CDR1 as SGHDT and CDR2 as YYEEEE. CDR3 region: CASSLEGAANTGELFF. In nucleotides, the CDR3 is TGTGCCAGCAGCTTGGAGGGGGCAGCGAACACCGGGGAGCTGTTTTTT. The entire variable domain, with the rest obtained from reference TRBV5-6 and TRBJ2-2, is as follows: DAGVTQSPTHLIKTRGQQVTLRCSPKSGHDTVSWYQQALGQGPQFIFQYYEEEERQRGNFPDRFSGHQFPNYSSELNVNALLLGDSALYLCASSLEGAANTGELFFGEGSRLTVL.

The chain combines TRBV9 with TRBJ2-2; a weak D match, TRBD2 (6 bases). Trimming stripped 0 bases from V and 6 bases from J, with 9 bases between. This CDR3 comprises 14 residues. CDR1 SGDLS and CDR2 YYNGEE come from the germline V gene. Written as DNA, the CDR3 is TGTGCCAGCAGCGTAGAGGGAGGAGCCGGGGAGCTGTTTTTT. Protein: CASSVEGGAGELFF.

This rearrangement joins TRBV23-1 to TRBJ1-2, with 8 bases identical to TRBD1. TRBV23-1 is an ORF, and what it does is uncertain. J was trimmed by 5 bases and V by 3 bases; bases with no gene match: 5. The length of the CDR3 is 14 residues. The CDR3 sequence is CASSHRRTGYGYTF. In nucleotides, the CDR3 is TGCGCCAGCAGTCACCGGCGGACAGGGTATGGCTACACCTTC.

This clone has ten or more counts. The chain carries TRBV4-1 and TRBJ1-2; no reliable D call. The CDR3 extends over 13 amino acids. Trimming cost V 0 bases and J 8 bases, with 10 bases left between them. CDR1 MGHRA and CDR2 YSYEKL come from the germline V gene. The CDR3 spells CASSQDVGRGYTF. CDR3 bases: TGCGCCAGCAGCCAAGATGTTGGGAGGGGCTACACCTTC.

The chain recombines TRBV9 with TRBJ1-1, with D perhaps matching TRBD1 (6 bases). Trimming stripped 3 bases from V and 1 base from J, with 13 bases between. The length of the CDR3 is 15 residues. The germline V gene has CDR1 SGDLS and CDR2 YYNGEE. For the CDR3, the DNA is TGTGCCAGCAGCGCGGCACAGGGTGGGAACACTGAAGCTTTCTTT. Its translation: CASSAAQGGNTEAFF.

The gene calls are TRBV6-5 and TRBJ1-2; TRBD1 agrees at 10 bases. The germline CDR1 and CDR2 sequences are MNHEY and SVGAGI. With 0 bases clipped from V and 3 bases from J, the junction kept 1 base outside the gene matches. The CDR3 covers 15 residues. The CDR3 loop is CASSYSTGGDYGYTF. CDR3 coding DNA: TGTGCCAGCAGTTACTCGACAGGGGGCGACTATGGCTACACCTTC.

This clone was observed once. J is TRBJ1-2 and V is TRBV24-1; D not resolved. Germline loops: CDR1 KGHDR, CDR2 SFDVKD. The V end was cut by 5 bases, the J end by 0 bases, with 12 bases between. The CDR3 is 15 amino acids. CDR3 sequence (DNA): TGTGCCACCAGTGTGAGTAGAAACCCTAACTATGGCTACACCTTC. This encodes CATSVSRNPNYGYTF.

The V gene is TRBV7-9, the J gene TRBJ2-3; 10 bases fit TRBD2. V shed 2 bases, J shed 2 bases, and the junction held 4 bases outside the gene matches. The CDR3 totals 16 residues. The germline CDR1 and CDR2 sequences are SEHNR and FQNEAQ (reference sequence). The CDR3 DNA reads TGTGCCAGCAGCTTATTCAGCGGGGGGGCCACAGATACGCAGTATTTT. The encoded protein is CASSLFSGGATDTQYF.

This clone was seen a few times. This chain uses TRBV7-9 with TRBJ1-1; no clear D. Germline V gene data show CDR1 as SEHNR and CDR2 as FQNEAQ (reference sequence). The CDR3 covers 16 residues. V was pared by 5 bases and J by 5 bases, with 21 bases between. The CDR3: CASSPRRRTWRTEAFF. DNA for the CDR3: TGTGCCAGCAGCCCCCGTCGGCGAACGTGGAGGACTGAAGCTTTCTTT.

The chain couples TRBV7-2 to TRBJ1-2, with D unresolved. The germline gives CDR1 SGHTA, CDR2 FQGNSA. The CDR3 totals 12 residues. With 4 bases removed from V and 8 bases from J, the gap between germline ends came to 11 bases. The DNA of the CDR3 is TGTGCCAGCAGCTCGTGGGTTGGAGGCTACACCTTC. Protein product: CASSSWVGGYTF.

This clone is a singleton in its sample. The chain recombines TRBV7-9 with TRBJ2-2, with 12 bases aligning to TRBD1. The CDR3 length is 16 residues. Germline-derived CDR1 and CDR2 are SEHNR and FQNEAQ (reference sequence). V lost 6 bases, J lost 6 bases, and 8 bases stayed unmatched. The CDR3 sequence: CASRQLGQGAAGELFF. In nucleotides, the CDR3 is TGTGCCAGCAGACAATTGGGACAGGGGGCCGCCGGGGAGCTGTTTTTT.